The rows below give T cell receptor beta chains drawn from one sample of a study of T cells after yellow fever vaccination. TCRdb ran MiXCR on the 5' RACE reads and lists one entry per CDR3 protein. In the table there are some 600,000 distinct CDR3 sequences, 9% to 15% of which are singletons. Material: PBMCs, obtained on the day of the yellow fever booster vaccination. The receptors were sampled from a young man who received the YFV17D yellow fever vaccine. The CDR3 runs from the conserved cysteine through the conserved F or W. The D gene is left open where the match is weak. Clone size, where shown, is once, few, many, or a class for clones that have expanded.

D gene: .
J gene: TRBJ2-7
V gene: TRBV20-1
clone size: many
CDR3 protein: CSARARGGYEQYF
CDR3 DNA: TGCAGTGCTAGAGCCCGGGGAGGCTACGAGCAGTACTTC

D gene: .
J gene: TRBJ2-1
V gene: TRBV2
clone size: many
CDR3 protein: CASSVDVAYNEQFF
CDR3 DNA: TGTGCCAGCAGTGTGGACGTGGCCTACAATGAGCAGTTCTTC

D gene: .
J gene: TRBJ1-2
V gene: TRBV5-1
clone size: many
CDR3 protein: CASSLARGDGYTF
CDR3 DNA: TGCGCCAGCAGCTTGGCCAGGGGTGATGGCTACACCTTC

D gene: TRBD2
J gene: TRBJ2-1
V gene: TRBV7-8
clone size: .
CDR3 protein: CASSDQRRGSGEGVFF
CDR3 DNA: TGTGCCAGCAGCGACCAAAGGAGGGGTAGCGGGGAAGGTGTGTTCTTC

D gene: TRBD2
J gene: TRBJ2-3
V gene: TRBV7-6
clone size: few
CDR3 protein: CASSTIPGTSGRGTDTQYF
CDR3 DNA: TGTGCCAGCAGCACAATTCCGGGGACTAGCGGGAGGGGGACAGATACGCAGTATTTT

D gene: .
J gene: TRBJ2-6
V gene: TRBV5-4
clone size: .
CDR3 protein: CASSFLELSSGANVLTF
CDR3 DNA: TGTGCCAGCAGTTTTTTAGAACTGAGCTCTGGGGCCAACGTCCTGACTTTC

D gene: .
J gene: TRBJ2-7
V gene: TRBV25-1
clone size: many
CDR3 protein: CASSPKAEGSSYEQYF
CDR3 DNA: TGTGCCAGCAGCCCCAAGGCTGAGGGAAGCTCCTACGAGCAGTACTTC

D gene: .
J gene: TRBJ2-7
V gene: TRBV30
clone size: few
CDR3 protein: CAWCSAYEQYF
CDR3 DNA: TGTGCCTGGTGCTCGGCCTACGAGCAGTACTTC

D gene: .
J gene: TRBJ1-5
V gene: TRBV6-5
clone size: .
CDR3 protein: CASSYSLGQGYQPQHF
CDR3 DNA: TGTGCCAGCAGTTACTCACTAGGGCAGGGATATCAGCCCCAGCATTTT

D gene: .
J gene: TRBJ2-1
V gene: TRBV10-3
clone size: few
CDR3 protein: CAISVDYNEQFF
CDR3 DNA: TGTGCCATCAGTGTGGACTACAATGAGCAGTTCTTC

D gene: .
J gene: TRBJ2-3
V gene: TRBV12-3/TRBV12-4
clone size: few
CDR3 protein: CASSLTIAASTDTQYF
CDR3 DNA: TGTGCCAGCAGCCTTACGATAGCGGCTAGCACAGATACGCAGTATTTT

D gene: TRBD1
J gene: TRBJ2-5
V gene: TRBV20-1
clone size: .
CDR3 protein: CSAGDRGQETQYF
CDR3 DNA: TGCAGTGCTGGGGACAGGGGGCAGGAGACCCAGTACTTC

D gene: .
J gene: TRBJ2-1
V gene: TRBV12-3/TRBV12-4
clone size: few
CDR3 protein: CASGKGGEQFF
CDR3 DNA: TGTGCCAGCGGTAAGGGGGGTGAGCAGTTCTTC

D gene: .
J gene: TRBJ2-7
V gene: TRBV15
clone size: few
CDR3 protein: CATGGGDYEQYF
CDR3 DNA: TGTGCCACCGGAGGGGGGGACTACGAGCAGTACTTC

D gene: TRBD1
J gene: TRBJ2-1
V gene: TRBV6-1
clone size: .
CDR3 protein: CASRTTGTGVDEHFF
CDR3 DNA: TGTGCCAGCAGGACCACCGGGACAGGGGTCGATGAGCATTTCTTC

D gene: .
J gene: TRBJ2-1
V gene: TRBV25-1
clone size: many
CDR3 protein: CASSETDFQNEQFF
CDR3 DNA: TGTGCCAGCAGTGAAACCGATTTTCAGAATGAGCAGTTCTTC

D gene: .
J gene: TRBJ1-5
V gene: TRBV6-5
clone size: few
CDR3 protein: CASSYKYGFNQPQHF
CDR3 DNA: TGTGCCAGCAGTTACAAGTACGGGTTTAACCAGCCCCAGCATTTT

D gene: .
J gene: TRBJ1-2
V gene: TRBV20-1
clone size: few
CDR3 protein: CSASGNPAGGYTF
CDR3 DNA: TGCAGTGCTAGCGGGAACCCGGCGGGAGGCTACACCTTC

D gene: TRBD2
J gene: TRBJ2-3
V gene: TRBV9
clone size: .
CDR3 protein: CASSGGLAGANTDTQYF
CDR3 DNA: TGTGCCAGCAGCGGCGGACTAGCGGGAGCGAATACAGATACGCAGTATTTT

D gene: .
J gene: TRBJ2-6
V gene: TRBV10-3
clone size: few
CDR3 protein: CATSTAGSGANVLTF
CDR3 DNA: TGTGCCACGTCGACAGCGGGCTCTGGGGCCAACGTCCTGACTTTC

D gene: .
J gene: TRBJ1-5
V gene: TRBV7-2
clone size: few
CDR3 protein: CASSLGAGEQPQHF
CDR3 DNA: TGTGCCAGCAGCTTAGGGGCAGGGGAACAGCCCCAGCATTTT

D gene: .
J gene: TRBJ2-5
V gene: TRBV18
clone size: few
CDR3 protein: CASSPLLETQYF
CDR3 DNA: TGTGCCAGCTCACCACTCTTAGAGACCCAGTACTTC

D gene: TRBD2
J gene: TRBJ2-7
V gene: TRBV6-5
clone size: .
CDR3 protein: CASSYSTSGTPYEQYF
CDR3 DNA: TGTGCCAGCAGTTACTCGACTAGCGGGACCCCCTACGAGCAGTACTTC

D gene: .
J gene: TRBJ2-7
V gene: TRBV6-1
clone size: few
CDR3 protein: CASSTGTSDYEQYF
CDR3 DNA: TGTGCCAGCAGTACCGGGACGTCGGACTACGAGCAGTACTTC

D gene: .
J gene: TRBJ2-1
V gene: TRBV4-1
clone size: .
CDR3 protein: CASSQIRTPNEQFF
CDR3 DNA: TGCGCCAGCAGCCAGATAAGGACTCCCAATGAGCAGTTCTTC

D gene: TRBD1
J gene: TRBJ2-3
V gene: TRBV7-2
clone size: few
CDR3 protein: CASSTDRGGSQYF
CDR3 DNA: TGTGCCAGCAGCACGGACAGGGGAGGGTCGCAGTATTTT

D gene: .
J gene: TRBJ2-2
V gene: TRBV29-1
clone size: once
CDR3 protein: CSAQGPGTGELFF
CDR3 DNA: TGCAGCGCCCAAGGGCCCGGGACCGGGGAGCTGTTTTTT

D gene: .
J gene: TRBJ2-1
V gene: TRBV7-9
clone size: many
CDR3 protein: CASSPLFSGNEQFF
CDR3 DNA: TGTGCCAGCAGCCCTCTCTTCTCCGGCAATGAGCAGTTCTTC

D gene: .
J gene: TRBJ2-2
V gene: TRBV9
clone size: .
CDR3 protein: CASSASTWTGTGELFF
CDR3 DNA: TGTGCCAGCAGCGCTTCCACGTGGACGGGCACCGGGGAGCTGTTTTTT

D gene: TRBD1
J gene: TRBJ2-7
V gene: TRBV6-2/TRBV6-3
clone size: .
CDR3 protein: CASSSYGTGLHEQYF
CDR3 DNA: TGTGCCAGCAGTTCCTACGGGACAGGGCTCCACGAGCAGTACTTC

D gene: .
J gene: TRBJ2-3
V gene: TRBV7-9
clone size: .
CDR3 protein: CASRFITDTQYF
CDR3 DNA: TGTGCCAGCAGATTTATAACAGATACGCAGTATTTT

D gene: .
J gene: TRBJ2-3
V gene: TRBV10-2
clone size: few
CDR3 protein: CASRIAGTDTQYF
CDR3 DNA: TGCGCCAGCAGGATAGCGGGCACAGATACGCAGTATTTT

D gene: .
J gene: TRBJ2-5
V gene: TRBV28
clone size: few
CDR3 protein: CASSTSLGFQETQYF
CDR3 DNA: TGTGCCAGCAGTACCTCTTTAGGTTTCCAAGAGACCCAGTACTTC

D gene: TRBD1
J gene: TRBJ2-1
V gene: TRBV6-2/TRBV6-3
clone size: few
CDR3 protein: CASSGGQGVYNEQFF
CDR3 DNA: TGTGCCAGCAGTGGAGGACAGGGGGTCTACAATGAGCAGTTCTTC

D gene: TRBD2
J gene: TRBJ2-7
V gene: TRBV19
clone size: few
CDR3 protein: CATLTSGRASYEQYF
CDR3 DNA: TGTGCCACCTTGACTAGCGGGAGGGCTTCCTACGAGCAGTACTTC

D gene: .
J gene: TRBJ2-7
V gene: TRBV27
clone size: few
CDR3 protein: CASSFSLSTGYEQYF
CDR3 DNA: TGTGCCAGCAGTTTTTCGCTTTCGACGGGGTACGAGCAGTACTTC

D gene: TRBD2
J gene: TRBJ2-1
V gene: TRBV4-3
clone size: .
CDR3 protein: CASSQVQLTSGENNEQFF
CDR3 DNA: TGCGCCAGCAGCCAAGTTCAGCTTACTAGCGGAGAGAACAATGAGCAGTTCTTC

D gene: .
J gene: TRBJ2-1
V gene: TRBV20-1
clone size: .
CDR3 protein: CSARSVALFIYNEQFF
CDR3 DNA: TGCAGTGCTAGGTCGGTGGCCCTATTCATCTACAATGAGCAGTTCTTC

D gene: TRBD2
J gene: TRBJ2-3
V gene: TRBV7-8
clone size: .
CDR3 protein: CASSPRTSGTTDTQYF
CDR3 DNA: TGTGCCAGCAGCCCCCGCACTAGCGGAACCACAGATACGCAGTATTTT

D gene: .
J gene: TRBJ1-5
V gene: TRBV29-1
clone size: many
CDR3 protein: CSVVSQIDQPQHF
CDR3 DNA: TGCAGCGTTGTATCGCAGATTGATCAGCCCCAGCATTTT

D gene: .
J gene: TRBJ2-3
V gene: TRBV6-2/TRBV6-3
clone size: .
CDR3 protein: CASSYRWPTDTQYF
CDR3 DNA: TGTGCCAGCAGTTACCGTTGGCCGACGGATACGCAGTATTTT

D gene: .
J gene: TRBJ2-1
V gene: TRBV6-2/TRBV6-3
clone size: many
CDR3 protein: CASSHRDEQFF
CDR3 DNA: TGTGCCAGCAGTCACAGGGATGAGCAGTTCTTC

D gene: .
J gene: TRBJ1-1
V gene: TRBV10-3
clone size: few
CDR3 protein: CAIRRGYEAFF
CDR3 DNA: TGTGCCATCCGCAGAGGCTACGAAGCTTTCTTT

D gene: TRBD2
J gene: TRBJ2-1
V gene: TRBV25-1
clone size: many
CDR3 protein: CASSSTSGSFNEQFF
CDR3 DNA: TGTGCCAGCAGTTCCACTAGCGGGAGTTTTAATGAGCAGTTCTTC

D gene: .
J gene: TRBJ1-1
V gene: TRBV11-2
clone size: few
CDR3 protein: CASSFVVGGNTEAFF
CDR3 DNA: TGTGCCAGCAGCTTTGTTGTTGGAGGGAACACTGAAGCTTTCTTT

D gene: TRBD2
J gene: TRBJ2-1
V gene: TRBV10-3
clone size: few
CDR3 protein: CATGVAGGPGEQFF
CDR3 DNA: TGTGCCACCGGGGTTGCGGGAGGGCCCGGTGAGCAGTTCTTC

D gene: TRBD1
J gene: TRBJ2-7
V gene: TRBV10-3
clone size: few
CDR3 protein: CATSPGQGVYEQYF
CDR3 DNA: TGTGCCACGAGCCCAGGACAGGGCGTCTACGAGCAGTACTTC

D gene: TRBD2
J gene: TRBJ2-1
V gene: TRBV6-5
clone size: few
CDR3 protein: CASSLIASGSGRFNEQFF
CDR3 DNA: TGTGCCAGCAGTTTAATAGCTAGCGGGAGTGGAAGGTTCAATGAGCAGTTCTTC

D gene: .
J gene: TRBJ2-5
V gene: TRBV11-2
clone size: few
CDR3 protein: CASSLDLVSVRQETQYF
CDR3 DNA: TGTGCCAGCAGCTTAGACTTAGTGAGCGTTCGACAAGAGACCCAGTACTTC